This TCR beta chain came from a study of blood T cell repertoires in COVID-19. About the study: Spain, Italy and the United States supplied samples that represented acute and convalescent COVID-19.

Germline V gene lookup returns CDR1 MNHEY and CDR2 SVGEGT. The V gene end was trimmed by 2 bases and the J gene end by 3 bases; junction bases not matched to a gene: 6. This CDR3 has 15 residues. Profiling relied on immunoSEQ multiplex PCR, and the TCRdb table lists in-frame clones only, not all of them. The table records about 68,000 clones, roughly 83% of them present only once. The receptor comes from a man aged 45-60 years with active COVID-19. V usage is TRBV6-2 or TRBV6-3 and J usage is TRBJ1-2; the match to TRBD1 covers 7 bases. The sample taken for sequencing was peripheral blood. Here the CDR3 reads CASSYGQGGDYGYTF. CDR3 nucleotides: TGTGCCAGCAGTTACGGCCAGGGGGGTGACTATGGCTACACCTTC.